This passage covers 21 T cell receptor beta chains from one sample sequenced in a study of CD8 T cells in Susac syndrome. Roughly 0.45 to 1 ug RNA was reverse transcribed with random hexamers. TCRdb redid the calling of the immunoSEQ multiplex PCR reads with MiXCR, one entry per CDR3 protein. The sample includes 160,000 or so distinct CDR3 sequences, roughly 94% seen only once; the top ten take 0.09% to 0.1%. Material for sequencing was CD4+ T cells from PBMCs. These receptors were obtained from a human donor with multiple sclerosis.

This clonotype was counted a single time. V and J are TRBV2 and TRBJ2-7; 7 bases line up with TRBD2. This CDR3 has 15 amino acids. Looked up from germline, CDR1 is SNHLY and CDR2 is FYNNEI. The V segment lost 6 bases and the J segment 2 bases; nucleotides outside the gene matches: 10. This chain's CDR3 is CASSPTASGPYEQYF. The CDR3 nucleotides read TGTGCCAGCAGCCCAACGGCTAGCGGTCCCTACGAGCAGTACTTC. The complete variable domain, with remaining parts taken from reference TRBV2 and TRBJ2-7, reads EPEVTQTPSHQVTQMGQEVILRCVPISNHLYFYWYRQILGQKVEFLVSFYNNEISEKSEIFDDQFSVERPDGSNFTLKIRSTKLEDSAMYFCASSPTASGPYEQYFGPGTRLTVT.

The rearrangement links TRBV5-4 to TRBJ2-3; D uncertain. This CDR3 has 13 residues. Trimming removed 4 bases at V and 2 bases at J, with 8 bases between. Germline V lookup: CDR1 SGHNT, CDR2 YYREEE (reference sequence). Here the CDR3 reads CASSVDSTDTQYF. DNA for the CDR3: TGTGCCAGCAGCGTAGACTCCACAGATACGCAGTATTTT. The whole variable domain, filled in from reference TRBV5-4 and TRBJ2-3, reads ETGVTQSPTHLIKTRGQQVTLRCSSQSGHNTVSWYQQALGQGPQFIFQYYREEENGRGNFPPRFSGLQFPNYSSELNVNALELDDSALYLCASSVDSTDTQYFGPGTRLTVL.

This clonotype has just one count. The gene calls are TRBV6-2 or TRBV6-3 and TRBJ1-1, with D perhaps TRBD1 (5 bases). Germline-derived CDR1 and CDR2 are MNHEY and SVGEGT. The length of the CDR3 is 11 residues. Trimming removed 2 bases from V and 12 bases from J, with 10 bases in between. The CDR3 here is CASSYLGTTFF. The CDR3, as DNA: TGTGCCAGCAGTTACCTCGGGACGACTTTCTTT.

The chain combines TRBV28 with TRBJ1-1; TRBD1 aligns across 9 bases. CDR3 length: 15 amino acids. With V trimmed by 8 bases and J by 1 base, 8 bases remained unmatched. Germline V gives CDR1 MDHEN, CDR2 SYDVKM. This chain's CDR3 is CASLGQGSSNTEAFF. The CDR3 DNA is TGTGCCAGCCTAGGACAGGGGAGCTCGAACACTGAAGCTTTCTTT.

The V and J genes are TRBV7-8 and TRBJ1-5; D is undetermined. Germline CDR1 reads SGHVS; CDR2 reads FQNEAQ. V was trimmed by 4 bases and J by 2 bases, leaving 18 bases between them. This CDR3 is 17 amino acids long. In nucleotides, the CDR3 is TGTGCCAGCAGCTCCCTACGGGGAATGTTGGGCAATCAGCCCCAGCATTTT. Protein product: CASSSLRGMLGNQPQHF.

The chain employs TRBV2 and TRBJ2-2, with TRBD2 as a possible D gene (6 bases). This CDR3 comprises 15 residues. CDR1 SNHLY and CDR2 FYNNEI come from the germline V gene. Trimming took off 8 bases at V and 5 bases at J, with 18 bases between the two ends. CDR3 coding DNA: TGTGCCAGCGGGGCCCAGGCGGGACCGACCGGGGAGCTGTTTTTT. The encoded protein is CASGAQAGPTGELFF.

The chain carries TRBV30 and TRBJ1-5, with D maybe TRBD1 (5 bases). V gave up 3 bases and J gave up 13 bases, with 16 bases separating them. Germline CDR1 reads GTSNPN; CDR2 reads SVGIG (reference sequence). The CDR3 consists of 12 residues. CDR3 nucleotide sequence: TGTGCCTGGAGCTCGGGACCGGGCCCACAGCATTTT. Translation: CAWSSGPGPQHF.

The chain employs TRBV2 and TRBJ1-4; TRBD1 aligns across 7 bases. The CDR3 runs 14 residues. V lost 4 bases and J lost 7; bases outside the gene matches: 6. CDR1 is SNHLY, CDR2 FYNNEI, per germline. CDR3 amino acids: CASSGQAGGEKLFF. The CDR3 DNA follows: TGTGCCAGCAGTGGACAGGCAGGGGGTGAAAAACTGTTTTTT.

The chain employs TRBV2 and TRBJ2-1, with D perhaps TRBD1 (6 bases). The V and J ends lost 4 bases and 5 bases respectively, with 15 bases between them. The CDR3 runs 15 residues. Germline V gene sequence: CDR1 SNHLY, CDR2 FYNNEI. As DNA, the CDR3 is TGTGCCAGCAGTGTCTGGGGGACAAAGAACAATGAGCAGTTCTTC. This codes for CASSVWGTKNNEQFF.

The CDR3 loop is CATSDPGTRYNEQFF. In DNA form, the CDR3 reads TGTGCCACCAGTGATCCCGGGACTCGGTACAATGAGCAGTTCTTC. The chain is built from TRBV24-1 and TRBJ2-1, with D tentatively TRBD2 (6 bases). The germline CDR1 and CDR2 sequences are KGHDR and SFDVKD. The ends were cut back, 3 bases at V and 4 bases at J, with 12 bases in the middle. This CDR3 region has 15 residues.

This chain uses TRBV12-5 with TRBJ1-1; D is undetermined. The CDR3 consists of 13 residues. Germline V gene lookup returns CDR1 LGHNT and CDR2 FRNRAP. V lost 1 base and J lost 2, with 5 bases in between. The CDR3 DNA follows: TGTGCTAGTGGTTTGGAAGAAAACACTGAAGCTTTCTTT. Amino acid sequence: CASGLEENTEAFF.

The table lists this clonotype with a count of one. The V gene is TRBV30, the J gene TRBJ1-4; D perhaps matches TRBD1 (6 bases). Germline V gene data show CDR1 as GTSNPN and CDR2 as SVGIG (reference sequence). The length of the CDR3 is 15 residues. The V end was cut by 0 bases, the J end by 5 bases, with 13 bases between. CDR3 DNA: TGTGCCTGGAGTGTATGGGGTCAGGGGAATGAAAAACTGTTTTTT. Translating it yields CAWSVWGQGNEKLFF.

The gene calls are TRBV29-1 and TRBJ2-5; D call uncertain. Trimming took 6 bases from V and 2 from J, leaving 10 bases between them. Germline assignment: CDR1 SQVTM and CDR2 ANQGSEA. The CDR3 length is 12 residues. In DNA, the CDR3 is TGCAGCGTAACGCCGGGTCAAGAGACCCAGTACTTC. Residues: CSVTPGQETQYF. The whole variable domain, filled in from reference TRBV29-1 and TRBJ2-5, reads SAVISQKPSRDICQRGTSLTIQCQVDSQVTMMFWYRQQPGQSLTLIATANQGSEATYESGFVIDKFPISRPNLTFSTLTVSNMSPEDSSIYLCSVTPGQETQYFGPGTRLLVL.

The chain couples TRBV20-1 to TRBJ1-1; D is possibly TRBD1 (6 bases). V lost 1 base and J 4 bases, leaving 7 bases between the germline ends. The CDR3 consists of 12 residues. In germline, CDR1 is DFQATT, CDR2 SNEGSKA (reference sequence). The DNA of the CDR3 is TGCAGTGCTAGAGTACAGGGCACTGAAGCTTTCTTT. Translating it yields CSARVQGTEAFF.

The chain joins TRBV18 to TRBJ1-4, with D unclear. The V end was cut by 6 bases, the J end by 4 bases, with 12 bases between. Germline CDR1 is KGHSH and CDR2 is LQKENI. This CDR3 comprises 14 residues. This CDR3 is CASSLGRNNEKLFF. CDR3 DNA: TGTGCCAGCTCCCTCGGACGGAATAATGAAAAACTGTTTTTT.

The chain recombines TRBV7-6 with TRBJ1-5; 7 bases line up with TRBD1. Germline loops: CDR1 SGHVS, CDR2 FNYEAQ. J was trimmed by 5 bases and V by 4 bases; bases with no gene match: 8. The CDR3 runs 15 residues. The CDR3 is CASSSLEGADQPQHF. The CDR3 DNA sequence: TGTGCCAGCAGCTCCCTTGAGGGGGCGGATCAGCCCCAGCATTTT.

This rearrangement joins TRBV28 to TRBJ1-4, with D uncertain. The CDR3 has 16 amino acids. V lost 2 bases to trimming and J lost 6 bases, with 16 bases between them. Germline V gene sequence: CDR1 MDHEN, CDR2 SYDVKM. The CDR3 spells CASSLMYLGQDEKLFF. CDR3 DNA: TGTGCCAGCAGTTTAATGTATCTGGGTCAGGATGAAAAACTGTTTTTT. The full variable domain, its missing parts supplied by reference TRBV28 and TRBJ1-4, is DVKVTQSSRYLVKRTGEKVFLECVQDMDHENMFWYRQDPGLGLRLIYFSYDVKMKEKGDIPEGYSVSREKKERFSLILESASTNQTSMYLCASSLMYLGQDEKLFFGSGTQLSVL.

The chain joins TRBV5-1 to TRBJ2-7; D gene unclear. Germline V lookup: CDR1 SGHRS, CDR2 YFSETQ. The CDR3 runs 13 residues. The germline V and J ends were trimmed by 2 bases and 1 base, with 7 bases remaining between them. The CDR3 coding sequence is TGCGCCAGCAGCTTTACGACTTCCTACGAGCAGTACTTC. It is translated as CASSFTTSYEQYF. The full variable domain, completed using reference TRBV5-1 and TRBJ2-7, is KAGVTQTPRYLIKTRGQQVTLSCSPISGHRSVSWYQQTPGQGLQFLFEYFSETQRNKGNFPGRFSGRQFSNSRSEMNVSTLELGDSALYLCASSFTTSYEQYFGPGTRLTVT.

This CDR3 is CALSETQYF. The CDR3 DNA follows: TGTGCCCTCTCGGAGACCCAGTACTTC. This chain connects TRBV7-7 to TRBJ2-5, with D hard to call. V lost 11 bases to trimming and J lost 5 bases, with 6 bases between them. This CDR3 comprises 9 residues. Germline V lookup: CDR1 SSHAT, CDR2 FNYEAQ (reference sequence).

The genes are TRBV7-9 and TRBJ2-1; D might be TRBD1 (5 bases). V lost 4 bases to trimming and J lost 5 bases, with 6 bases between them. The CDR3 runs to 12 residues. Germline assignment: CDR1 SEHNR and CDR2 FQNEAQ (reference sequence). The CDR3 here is CASSSDNNEQFF. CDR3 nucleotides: TGTGCCAGCAGCTCGGACAACAATGAGCAGTTCTTC.

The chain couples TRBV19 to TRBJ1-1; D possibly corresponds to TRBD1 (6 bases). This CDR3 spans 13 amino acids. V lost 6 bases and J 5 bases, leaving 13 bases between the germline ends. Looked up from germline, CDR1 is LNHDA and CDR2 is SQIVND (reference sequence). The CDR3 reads CASSPQGRTEAFF. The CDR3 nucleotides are TGTGCCAGTAGCCCTCAGGGGAGGACTGAAGCTTTCTTT.